The 32 T cell receptor beta chains given below trace back to one sample, sequenced in a study of naive and memory T cell subsets. Ligated cDNA underwent four rounds of PCR with nested alpha and beta constant region primers and SP2. TCRdb recomputed calls from the UMI-ligation and nested PCR reads with MiXCR, one row per CDR3 protein. Of some 30,000 distinct CDR3 sequences in the sample, under 8.5% were seen once. Stated treatment: skin biopsy from PPD injection site in Mantoux-positive individual. The library had UMIs added by 3' ligation of an oligonucleotide to TCR cDNA. This specimen was skin, taken from a tuberculin skin test site. All receptors come from an adult in good health.

CDR3 bases: TGTGCCAGCAGTTACTCTTTCGGGCAGGGGGGTTGGTACGGTAGCAATCAGCCCCAGCATTTT. It codes for CASSYSFGQGGWYGSNQPQHF. This rearrangement joins TRBV6-2 or TRBV6-3 to TRBJ1-5; 7 nucleotides agree with TRBD1. The CDR3 length is 21 residues. CDR1 and CDR2 (germline): MNHEY, SVGEGT. V lost 0 bases, J lost 0 bases, and 17 bases stayed unmatched.

The rearrangement links TRBV27 to TRBJ2-7; D assignment may be TRBD1 or TRBD2 (6 bases each). Between the trimmed V and J ends, which lost 4 bases and 1 base, there was a span of 11 bases. Germline V gene lookup returns CDR1 MNHEY and CDR2 SMNVEV (reference sequence). This CDR3 is built from 14 residues. The chain's CDR3 is CASSWGAESYEQYF. The CDR3 region has the DNA TGTGCCAGCAGTTGGGGGGCAGAGTCCTACGAGCAGTACTTC.

The chain recombines TRBV25-1 with TRBJ2-5; D call uncertain. The CDR3 loop spans 11 amino acids. Trimming cost V 6 bases and J 4 bases, with 6 bases left between them. CDR1 is MGHDK and CDR2 is SYGVNS in the germline V gene. CDR3: CASRRGETQYF. CDR3 in DNA: TGTGCCAGCAGACGAGGAGAGACCCAGTACTTC.

The V gene is TRBV6-4, the J gene TRBJ2-1, with 8 bases lining up with TRBD1. This CDR3 is 15 amino acids long. The V gene's germline CDR1 is MRHNA and CDR2 SNTAGT. With V trimmed by 2 bases and J by 6 bases, 6 bases remained unmatched. The CDR3 here is CASSDDRQGPNEQFF. CDR3 coding DNA: TGTGCCAGCAGTGACGACCGACAGGGGCCCAATGAGCAGTTCTTC.

This clonotype was recorded at least ten times. This chain uses TRBV11-2 with TRBJ2-3; no firm D call. V was pared by 2 bases and J by 6 bases, with 3 bases between. Germline loops: CDR1 SGHAT, CDR2 FQNNGV. This CDR3 is 11 amino acids long. The CDR3 is CASSLQDTQYF. The CDR3 nucleotides read TGTGCCAGCAGCTTACAGGATACGCAGTATTTT.

At least ten counts were recorded for this clonotype. The J gene is TRBJ2-5, the V gene TRBV2; D unclear. The CDR3 contains 14 residues. Germline values: CDR1 SNHLY, CDR2 FYNNEI. Trimming shortened V by 2 bases and J by 2 bases, and 9 bases separated the two germline ends. CDR3 bases: TGTGCCAGCAGTGAATCAGTAGGACAAGAGACCCAGTACTTC. Its translation is CASSESVGQETQYF.

This clonotype came up many times. V gene TRBV20-1 combines with J gene TRBJ1-2; D is ambiguous. Germline V CDR1 and CDR2: DFQATT, SNEGSKA (reference sequence). V was trimmed by 0 bases and J by 0 bases, leaving 14 bases between them. CDR3 size: 16 residues. The CDR3 sequence is CSARDIGEPANYGYTF. The DNA for the CDR3 is TGCAGTGCTAGAGATATCGGGGAACCGGCTAACTATGGCTACACCTTC.

This clonotype was detected ten times or more. V usage is TRBV27 and J usage is TRBJ2-1; TRBD2 agrees at 7 bases. The germline V gene has CDR1 MNHEY and CDR2 SMNVEV (reference sequence). The CDR3 has 15 residues. V was clipped by 3 bases and J by 8 bases; unmatched bases: 10. CDR3 nucleotide sequence: TGTGCCAGCAGTTTCGGACTAGAGGGAGACCATGAGCAGTTCTTC. The encoded protein is CASSFGLEGDHEQFF.

This clonotype was detected ten times or more. The J gene is TRBJ1-2, the V gene TRBV2; 10 bases map to TRBD1. The CDR3 has 15 amino acids. J was trimmed by 3 bases and V by 6 bases; bases with no gene match: 7. From germline, CDR1 is SNHLY and CDR2 FYNNEI. The CDR3 region has the DNA TGTGCCAGCAGCGAATGGACAGGGGGTGACTATGGCTACACCTTC. It yields the protein CASSEWTGGDYGYTF.

The chain is built from TRBV29-1 and TRBJ2-5, with 9 bases fitting TRBD2. The CDR3 spans 16 residues. CDR1 is SQVTM, CDR2 ANQGSEA, per germline. The J segment lost 7 bases and the V segment lost 3 bases, leaving 15 bases of the junction unmatched. The CDR3 region is CSVESLAGLKKGTQYF. In nucleotides, the CDR3 is TGCAGCGTTGAGTCCCTAGCGGGACTTAAGAAGGGGACCCAGTACTTC.

In its sample, this clonotype was seen many times. The V call is TRBV12-3 or TRBV12-4, the J call TRBJ2-5; no clear D gene. The CDR3 spans 13 residues. Trimming stripped 6 bases from V and 9 bases from J, with 17 bases between. The CDR3 bases are TGTGCCAGCAGGGAACGGACGGCCCGGGCCCAGTACTTC. Translation: CASRERTARAQYF.

This CDR3 reads CASRPLPGNGGTEAFF. In DNA, the CDR3 is TGTGCCAGCAGGCCCCTTCCGGGTAATGGCGGCACTGAAGCTTTCTTT. The chain uses TRBV2 and TRBJ1-1; D remains ambiguous. V gave up 6 bases and J gave up 4 bases, with 21 bases separating them. This CDR3 contains 16 residues. Germline V CDR1 and CDR2: SNHLY, FYNNEI.

A note on this clonotype: It may be a read error: a sequence one base away is much more abundant. V usage is TRBV12-3 or TRBV12-4 and J usage is TRBJ1-1, with D uncertain. This CDR3 region has 15 residues. V lost 6 bases, J lost 10 bases, and 24 bases lay in between. The CDR3 DNA reads TGTGCCAGCAGGGGAGGTGGCGGGATAAACGTTGTAGCTTTCTTT. Its protein product is CASRGGGGINVVAFF.

The chain is built from TRBV7-8 and TRBJ1-1; 11 bases match TRBD1. The CDR3 is 19 amino acids. V lost 4 bases and J lost 1; bases outside the gene matches: 14. Germline-derived CDR1 and CDR2 are SGHVS and FQNEAQ. The DNA of the CDR3 is TGTGCCAGCAGCTCCTCACCGGGGGGGACAGGGGGAAGGAACACTGAAGCTTTCTTT. Residues: CASSSSPGGTGGRNTEAFF.

The sample holds many counts of this clonotype. The chain employs TRBV10-3 and TRBJ1-2; TRBD1 is a possible D gene (6 bases). Germline loops: CDR1 ENHRY, CDR2 SYGVKD. This CDR3 has 13 residues. Trimming cost V 6 bases and J 9 bases, with 17 bases left between them. CDR3 protein: CAISLGGGASYTF. CDR3 DNA sequence: TGTGCCATCAGCCTAGGGGGGGGCGCGAGCTACACCTTC.

In this sample, this clonotype turned up many times. This chain joins TRBV12-3 or TRBV12-4 and TRBJ1-1, with D possibly being TRBD1 (6 bases). This CDR3 has 14 residues. Trimming took 0 bases from V and 8 from J, leaving 13 bases between them. The CDR3 coding sequence is TGTGCCAGCAGTTTAGCGGGACAAACCTTAGAAGCTTTCTTT. Protein product: CASSLAGQTLEAFF.

This clonotype occurred many times. V gene TRBV29-1 combines with J gene TRBJ2-5; no reliable D call. Germline lookup yields CDR1 SQVTM and CDR2 ANQGSEA. The CDR3 runs to 13 residues. Trimming shortened V by 3 bases and J by 1 base, and 9 bases separated the two germline ends. The CDR3 spells CSVDLQSQETQYF. As DNA, the CDR3 is TGCAGCGTTGATCTCCAGTCCCAAGAGACCCAGTACTTC.

This clonotype was seen only a few times. The rearrangement uses TRBV5-6 and TRBJ2-3; TRBD2 matches 12 bases. Germline V gives CDR1 SGHDT, CDR2 YYEEEE. The CDR3 has 15 residues. V shed 4 bases and J 6 bases; nucleotides not matched to a gene: 6. As DNA, the CDR3 is TGTGCCAGCAGCCTATGGACTAGCGGGGCCGATACGCAGTATTTT. Its protein product is CASSLWTSGADTQYF.

This clonotype was counted only a few times. The CDR3 nucleotides read TGTGCCAGCAGGGACAGTGCAACTAATGAAAAACTGTTTTTT. Residues: CASRDSATNEKLFF. The chain recombines TRBV4-2 with TRBJ1-4, with a possible D match to TRBD1 (6 bases). CDR3 length: 14 amino acids. Trimming pared 6 bases from V and 0 bases from J, leaving 8 bases between. Germline V CDR1 and CDR2: LGHNA, YNFKEQ.

This clonotype showed up many times. The chain couples TRBV20-1 to TRBJ2-1; D gene ambiguous. This CDR3 spans 11 amino acids. Between the trimmed V and J ends, which lost 6 bases and 9 bases, there was a span of 12 bases. The germline gives CDR1 DFQATT, CDR2 SNEGSKA (reference sequence). CDR3 DNA sequence: TGCAGTGCCCGGTGGGGTGGTGAGCAGTTCTTC. Its protein product is CSARWGGEQFF.

The chain employs TRBV25-1 and TRBJ1-2; no clear D. Trimming cost V 1 base and J 4 bases, with 10 bases left between them. Looked up from germline, CDR1 is MGHDK and CDR2 is SYGVNS. This CDR3 has 14 amino acids. DNA for the CDR3: TGTGCCAGCAGTGAATTATCTGGGAGCTATGGCTACACCTTC. Its protein is CASSELSGSYGYTF.

This clonotype came up a few times. The chain employs TRBV2 and TRBJ2-7; 8 bases line up with TRBD1. The junction had 5 bases not matched to a gene; V was cut back by 3 bases and J by 4 bases. CDR1 and CDR2 from the germline V gene are SNHLY and FYNNEI. The CDR3 is made up of 14 amino acids. CDR3 amino acids: CASSEQGAGYEQYF. The CDR3, as DNA: TGTGCCAGCAGTGAGCAGGGGGCAGGGTACGAGCAGTACTTC.

This clonotype was observed many times. This chain connects TRBV7-2 to TRBJ2-7; D is perhaps TRBD2 (5 bases). This CDR3 spans 13 amino acids. V shed 1 base and J shed 7 bases, with 11 bases lying between them. Germline CDR1 SGHTA, CDR2 FQGNSA. In DNA form, the CDR3 reads TGTGCCAGCAGCTTAGGGGGAGTCTGGGAGCAGTACTTC. It codes for CASSLGGVWEQYF. The full variable domain, completed using reference TRBV7-2 and TRBJ2-7, is GAGVSQSPSNKVTEKGKDVELRCDPISGHTALYWYRQSLGQGLEFLIYFQGNSAPDKSGLPSDRFSAERTGGSVSTLTIQRTQQEDSAVYLCASSLGGVWEQYFGPGTRLTVT.

This clonotype was seen many times. The chain is built from TRBV6-1 and TRBJ2-7, with 8 bases matching TRBD1. The CDR3 runs to 14 residues. The germline gives CDR1 MNHNS, CDR2 SASEGT. The ends lost 6 bases at V and 2 bases at J; junction bases unmatched: 6. The CDR3 region is CASRRDRNTYEQYF. The CDR3 coding sequence is TGTGCCAGCAGACGGGACAGGAATACCTACGAGCAGTACTTC.

This clonotype is judged medium-sized. The chain recombines TRBV3-1 with TRBJ2-7; the match to TRBD2 covers 8 bases. Germline V gene lookup returns CDR1 LGHDT and CDR2 YNNKEL (reference sequence). The CDR3 length is 16 residues. V dropped 0 bases and J dropped 6; count of bases not matched to a gene: 10. The CDR3 nucleotides read TGTGCCAGCAGCCAAGATTTCGGACTAGCTTTTGGCGAGCAGTACTTC. It codes for CASSQDFGLAFGEQYF.

This clonotype has at least ten counts. The chain is built from TRBV9 and TRBJ2-3; 10 nucleotides align to TRBD1. The germline gives CDR1 SGDLS, CDR2 YYNGEE. This CDR3 has 16 amino acids. V lost 0 bases, J lost 2 bases, and 3 bases stayed unmatched. CDR3 sequence: CASSVGGTGVTDTQYF. The CDR3 nucleotides are TGTGCCAGCAGCGTAGGCGGGACAGGGGTCACAGATACGCAGTATTTT. Variable domain in full (rest from reference TRBV9 and TRBJ2-3): DSGVTQTPKHLITATGQRVTLRCSPRSGDLSVYWYQQSLDQGLQFLIQYYNGEERAKGNILERFSAQQFPDLHSELNLSSLELGDSALYFCASSVGGTGVTDTQYFGPGTRLTVL.

In its sample, this clonotype was seen a few times. The V gene is TRBV12-3 or TRBV12-4, the J gene TRBJ1-2, with D possibly matching TRBD1 (6 bases). Trimming left V 5 bases short and J 2 bases short, with 18 bases between. This CDR3 spans 16 amino acids. The CDR3 nucleotides are TGTGCCAGCAGTCCGGCCGCTACAGGGCTAAACTATGGCTACACCTTC. Translation: CASSPAATGLNYGYTF.

By frequency in the sample, this clonotype is medium-sized. The J gene is TRBJ2-5, the V gene TRBV7-6; the match to TRBD1 covers 7 bases. Germline V gene sequence: CDR1 SGHVS, CDR2 FNYEAQ. CDR3 length: 14 amino acids. V was pared by 4 bases and J by 5 bases, with 7 bases of the junction left unmatched. DNA of the CDR3: TGTGCCAGCAGCTATTCGGGACAGAGCGAGACCCAGTACTTC. The encoded protein is CASSYSGQSETQYF. The full variable domain, completed using reference TRBV7-6 and TRBJ2-5, is GAGVSQSPRYKVTKRGQDVALRCDPISGHVSLYWYRQALGQGPEFLTYFNYEAQQDKSGLPNDRFSAERPEGSISTLTIQRTEQRDSAMYRCASSYSGQSETQYFGPGTRLLVL.

This clonotype was picked up many times. The chain uses TRBV19 and TRBJ2-1; TRBD2 aligns across 9 bases. CDR3 length equals 17 residues. The trim removed 3 bases at V and 0 bases at J, leaving 6 bases unmatched. Germline assignment: CDR1 LNHDA and CDR2 SQIVND (reference sequence). DNA for the CDR3: TGTGCCAGTAGTATCGGGAGCGGGGGGAGCTCCTACAATGAGCAGTTCTTC. This translates into CASSIGSGGSSYNEQFF.

This clonotype appeared a few times. The chain joins TRBV11-2 to TRBJ2-5, with D unclear. CDR3 length: 14 amino acids. Deletions cut 3 bases from V and 2 bases from J, with 10 bases between. Germline CDR1 is SGHAT and CDR2 is FQNNGV. The CDR3 reads CASSLAVGQETQYF. CDR3 bases: TGTGCCAGCAGCTTGGCAGTTGGACAAGAGACCCAGTACTTC.

Details on this clonotype: This may be a read error, as it is one base from a much larger clone. The genes are TRBV5-1 and TRBJ2-3, with a tentative D call TRBD2 (7 bases). The ends were cut back, 5 bases at V and 2 bases at J, with 15 bases in the middle. Germline V lookup: CDR1 SGHRS, CDR2 YFSETQ. This CDR3 has 15 amino acids. CDR3 protein: CASSRGGGFTDTQYF. The CDR3 DNA sequence: TGCGCCAGCAGTCGGGGAGGGGGATTCACAGATACGCAGTATTTT.

V usage is TRBV12-3 or TRBV12-4 and J usage is TRBJ2-3; D possibly matches TRBD1 or TRBD2 (6 bases each). Trimming cost V 2 bases and J 6 bases, with 12 bases left between them. CDR3 size: 14 residues. For the CDR3, the DNA is TGTGCCAGCAGTTTAACGGGGGCAAGGGATACGCAGTATTTT. It yields the protein CASSLTGARDTQYF.